This record covers a single TCR beta chain. Its antigen remains unidentified. The sample belongs to a study of blood T cells in healthy people across ages. The second PCR ran about 6 to 12 cycles with a sample-barcoded 5' primer and J-beta primers. Individual samples furnished no less than 2.5 million CDR3-containing paired-end reads apiece. Via MiXCR, TCRdb re-called the 5' RACE reads, giving one row per CDR3 protein. The table has around 940,000 distinct CDR3 sequences, just over 50% seen once. Overall study results and limits: Roughly linearly, TCR beta diversity per million T cells fell as age increased.

CDR3 size: 14 residues. Germline CDR1 LNHNV, CDR2 YYDKDF (reference sequence). Specimen: blood. The chain recombines TRBV15 with TRBJ2-7; D might be TRBD2 (5 bases). With the DNA end fitting TRBJ2-1 better, the J assignment may be wrong. The source of this sequence is a woman aged 55-75 years in good health. CDR3 residues: CATSSDWLAYEQFF. CDR3 in DNA: TGTGCCACCAGCAGTGATTGGCTAGCTTACGAGCAGTTCTTC.